What follows are 11 T cell receptor beta chains derived from one specimen sequenced in a study of T cells in Graves' hyperthyroidism and ophthalmopathy. TCR beta CDR3 sequences were amplified from RNA transcripts. When the TCR CDR3 underwent first-round RT-PCR, the HTBI primer set was used. TCRdb redid the calling of the multiplex PCR reads with MiXCR, one entry per CDR3 protein. The table includes about 500,000 distinct CDR3 sequences, 15% to 20% detected once. Sequenced sample: blood. These TCRs come from a woman aged 18-29 years with Graves' ophthalmopathy.

In its sample, this clonotype was seen many times. V gene TRBV9 combines with J gene TRBJ1-6; TRBD1 is a possible D gene (5 bases). The germline V gene has CDR1 SGDLS and CDR2 YYNGEE. Trimming took off 3 bases at V and 6 bases at J, with 7 bases between the two ends. The CDR3 runs 13 residues. This CDR3 is CASSADSNSPLHF. The DNA of the CDR3 is TGTGCCAGCAGCGCAGACAGTAATTCACCCCTCCACTTT.

This clonotype was seen ten or more times. Sequence at one end of the junction differs from germline and may be a read error. V and J are TRBV5-1 and TRBJ1-5; no clear D gene. The CDR3 is made up of 13 amino acids. From germline, CDR1 is SGHRS and CDR2 YFSETQ. In DNA form, the CDR3 reads TGTGCCAGCAGTTTATCTAGCAATCAGCCCCAGCATTTT. The encoded protein is CASSLSSNQPQHF.

The V and J genes are TRBV20-1 and TRBJ1-3; D call uncertain. The CDR3 extends over 11 amino acids. V lost 2 bases, J lost 8 bases, and 7 bases lay in between. The germline V gene encodes CDR1 DFQATT and CDR2 SNEGSKA (reference sequence). The CDR3 region has the DNA TGCAGTGCTAGATCTTTGGACACCATATATTTT. Translation gives CSARSLDTIYF.

This clonotype has at least ten counts. This rearrangement joins TRBV7-3 to TRBJ2-2; 7 nucleotides agree with TRBD2. The CDR3 consists of 15 residues. The ends lost 2 bases at V and 2 bases at J; junction bases unmatched: 2. The germline gives CDR1 SGHTA, CDR2 FQGTGA. The CDR3 sequence: CASSLGGSNTGELFF. CDR3 bases: TGTGCCAGCAGCTTAGGCGGGAGTAACACCGGGGAGCTGTTTTTT. Variable domain in full (rest from reference TRBV7-3 and TRBJ2-2): GAGVSQTPSNKVTEKGKYVELRCDPISGHTALYWYRQSLGQGPEFLIYFQGTGAADDSGLPNDRFFAVRPEGSVSTLKIQRTERGDSAVYLCASSLGGSNTGELFFGEGSRLTVL.

This clonotype was observed a handful of times. Being one base from a much bigger clone, this may be a read error. This sequence joins TRBV5-6 and TRBJ1-5; D may be TRBD1 (5 bases). The CDR3 has 15 amino acids. Trimming removed 3 bases from V and 5 bases from J, with 15 bases in between. Germline V lookup: CDR1 SGHDT, CDR2 YYEEEE. This CDR3 reads CASSSLRAGDQPQHF. As DNA, the CDR3 is TGTGCCAGCAGCTCACTCAGGGCTGGCGATCAGCCCCAGCATTTT.

V gene TRBV4-2 combines with J gene TRBJ2-1; 13 nucleotides match TRBD2. V was clipped by 0 bases and J by 8 bases; unmatched bases: 4. The CDR3 is 16 amino acids. Germline V gene sequence: CDR1 LGHNA, CDR2 YNFKEQ. The CDR3 DNA is TGTGCCAGCAGCCAAGATGGACTAGCGGGAGTACATGAGCAGTTCTTC. Translating it yields CASSQDGLAGVHEQFF.

This clonotype was observed at least ten times. The chain combines TRBV3-1 with TRBJ2-5; TRBD1 matches 8 bases. CDR3 length equals 12 residues. The trim removed 4 bases at V and 5 bases at J, leaving 0 bases unmatched. Looked up from germline, CDR1 is LGHDT and CDR2 is YNNKEL (reference sequence). The CDR3 sequence: CASSRTGETQYF. For the CDR3, the DNA is TGTGCCAGCAGCCGGACAGGGGAGACCCAGTACTTC.

Only a few counts were recorded for this clonotype. This clone may be a read error of a much larger clone one base away. The chain joins TRBV30 to TRBJ2-7; D is uncertain. This CDR3 region has 14 residues. CDR1 and CDR2 from the germline V gene are GTSNPN and SVGIG (reference sequence). Written as DNA, the CDR3 is TGTGCCTGGGGTGTAAATGGGGATACCTACGAGCAGTACTTC. Translating it yields CAWGVNGDTYEQYF.

This clonotype has a handful of counts. CDR3 residues: CASSPSRDSPEQFF. The DNA for the CDR3 is TGTGCCAGCAGCCCCTCACGGGACTCACCTGAGCAGTTCTTC. The rearrangement joins TRBV7-2 to TRBJ2-1, with D perhaps TRBD2 (6 bases). V was pared by 5 bases and J by 9 bases, with 17 bases between. Germline CDR1 reads SGHTA; CDR2 reads FQGNSA. The CDR3 runs to 14 residues.

The V and J genes are TRBV7-3 and TRBJ2-2; no clear D. This CDR3 has 13 residues. The V gene's germline CDR1 is SGHTA and CDR2 FQGTGA. V lost 5 bases and J lost 7, with 11 bases in between. The CDR3: CASSPALSGELFF. CDR3 sequence (DNA): TGTGCCAGCAGCCCCGCCCTAAGCGGGGAGCTGTTTTTT.

In its sample, this clonotype was seen a few times. The V and J genes are TRBV9 and TRBJ2-2; 9 bases line up with TRBD1. CDR3 length: 16 amino acids. In germline, CDR1 is SGDLS, CDR2 YYNGEE. V shed 5 bases, J shed 3 bases, and the junction held 8 bases outside the gene matches. This CDR3 reads CASRTGGAWDTGELFF. CDR3 bases: TGTGCCAGCAGAACAGGGGGCGCATGGGACACCGGGGAGCTGTTTTTT.